Listed below are T cell receptor beta chains from one sample, sequenced in a study of T cells in Graves' hyperthyroidism and ophthalmopathy. From the multiplex PCR reads, TCRdb called clonotypes with MiXCR, one entry per CDR3 protein. The sample lists hundreds of thousands of distinct CDR3 sequences; about 20% were seen once. Sample: blood. The receptor set was obtained from a young man with Graves' ophthalmopathy. CDR3s include the opening cysteine and the closing phenylalanine or tryptophan. A D gene is named only where the DNA matches it firmly. Clone size is not always given. Where it is, it says once, few, many or a class for expanded clones.

V,size,D,J,length,CDR3,DNA
TRBV18,many,TRBD2,TRBJ2-1,16,CASSRTDPTSHNEQFF,TGTGCCAGCTCCCGAACTGACCCGACTAGCCACAATGAGCAGTTCTTC
TRBV2,many,TRBD1,TRBJ1-5,13,CASSRQGWQPQHF,TGTGCCAGCAGCAGACAGGGATGGCAGCCCCAGCATTTT
TRBV7-9,few,TRBD2,TRBJ2-1,16,CASTKGREALYNEQFF,TGTGCCAGCACCAAGGGGCGGGAGGCCCTTTACAATGAGCAGTTCTTC
TRBV3-1,many,-,TRBJ2-7,15,CASSPTLTEGYEQYF,TGTGCCAGCAGCCCAACCCTGACGGAGGGATACGAGCAGTACTTC
TRBV19,-,-,TRBJ2-5,13,CASKKGNEATQYF,TGTGCCAGCAAAAAGGGAAATGAAGCGACCCAGTACTTC
TRBV20-1,-,-,TRBJ1-2,13,CSALSRDDYGYTF,TGCAGTGCCTTGTCCAGGGATGACTATGGCTACACCTTC
TRBV7-8,many,-,TRBJ1-1,16,CASNSVGDFMNTEAFF,TGTGCCAGCAACTCCGTGGGGGATTTCATGAACACTGAAGCTTTCTTT
TRBV4-1,few,-,TRBJ2-7,17,CASSQARDRISSYEQYF,TGCGCCAGCAGCCAAGCCAGAGACAGGATTAGCTCCTACGAGCAGTACTTC
TRBV4-1,-,-,TRBJ1-1,15,CASSHPGVLVGEAFF,TGCGCCAGCAGCCACCCAGGGGTACTTGTTGGTGAAGCTTTCTTT
TRBV12-3/TRBV12-4,-,-,TRBJ1-5,15,CASSPQGRSNQPQHF,TGTGCCAGCAGTCCACAGGGAAGGAGCAATCAGCCCCAGCATTTT
TRBV5-6,few,TRBD1,TRBJ2-7,14,CASSQTGKYTWQYF,TGTGCCAGCAGCCAGACAGGGAAGTATACTTGGCAGTACTTC
TRBV19,-,-,TRBJ1-5,17,CASSPPLTLGGNQPQHF,TGTGCCAGTAGTCCACCTCTTACCCTTGGGGGCAATCAGCCCCAGCATTTT
TRBV30,few,TRBD2,TRBJ2-2,18,CAWSVRLAGVLLAGELFF,TGTGCCTGGAGTGTAAGGCTAGCGGGGGTCCTGTTGGCCGGGGAGCTGTTTTTT
TRBV10-3,-,-,TRBJ2-7,14,CTIAWSSGTYEQYF,TGTACCATCGCCTGGAGTAGCGGCACCTACGAGCAGTACTTC
TRBV7-3,-,-,TRBJ2-7,14,CASPLDELSYEQYF,TGTGCCAGCCCACTCGACGAGCTTTCCTACGAGCAGTACTTC
TRBV9,few,TRBD2,TRBJ2-3,18,CASSAGLAGVPGADTQYF,TGTGCCAGCAGCGCGGGACTAGCGGGAGTTCCTGGGGCAGATACGCAGTATTTT
TRBV20-1,-,TRBD2,TRBJ2-1,13,CSVLPTSGNEQFF,TGCAGTGTTCTTCCGACTAGCGGGAATGAGCAGTTCTTC
TRBV5-1,many,-,TRBJ2-7,14,CASSLGQVALEQYF,TGCGCCAGCAGCTTGGGACAGGTGGCCCTCGAGCAGTACTTC
TRBV2,-,-,TRBJ2-5,13,CASWSRTQETQYF,TGTGCCAGCTGGAGTCGGACCCAAGAGACCCAGTACTTC
TRBV14,-,-,TRBJ2-7,15,CASSQARAYSYEQYF,TGTGCCAGCAGCCAAGCCAGGGCGTACTCCTACGAGCAGTACTTC
TRBV11-2,many,TRBD2,TRBJ2-1,16,CASSSGRAGSYNEQFF,TGTGCCAGCAGCTCCGGGAGGGCCGGGTCCTACAATGAGCAGTTCTTC
TRBV6-1,-,-,TRBJ2-3,12,CASTADTDTQYF,TGTGCCAGCACCGCCGACACAGATACGCAGTATTTT
TRBV6-2/TRBV6-3,-,-,TRBJ2-1,17,CASSYSGLGSSYNEQFF,TGTGCCAGCAGTTACTCAGGACTGGGGAGCTCCTACAATGAGCAGTTCTTC
TRBV11-3,many,TRBD2,TRBJ2-4,15,CASSLYLAGANIQYF,TGTGCCAGCAGCTTATATCTAGCGGGAGCGAACATTCAGTACTTC